The sequence of this T cell receptor beta chain was determined in a study of Ad26.COV2.S vaccination and SARS-CoV-2 variants. Study overall: Donor was in the COV1001 Ad26.COV2.S trial arm. The study, taken as a whole, reports: Measurements of TCR breadth and depth may have given underestimates of the total T cell responses.

Treatment defined: some 20 received Ad26.COV2.S at low or high dose, single or two shots; roughly five received placebo; per-sample allocation not given. Sampling was done on day 63 after the first vaccine or placebo injection. Aged 18-55 years, donor was enrolled in Boston in 2020. Deletions cut 0 bases from V and 1 base from J, with 9 bases between. There are 15 residues in the CDR3. CDR1 and CDR2 from the germline V gene are LGHNA and YSLEER. Concerning this clone: Its specificity is unknown.

Sequencing was performed with immunoSEQ multiplex PCR; in TCRdb, only in-frame clones are kept and a portion is missing. Here the sample spans hundreds of thousands of clones, approximately 90% being singletons. The chain is built from TRBV4-3 and TRBJ1-1, with D maybe TRBD1 (6 bases). This clonotype was obtained from a person aged 18-65 years who received the Ad26.COV2.S COVID-19 vaccine or a placebo. The sequenced sample was peripheral blood, obtained in a trial of Ad26.COV2.S vaccine versus placebo. The CDR3 loop is CASSQEGGWNTEAFF. Written as DNA, the CDR3 is TGCGCCAGCAGCCAAGAGGGGGGCTGGAACACTGAAGCTTTCTTT.